The 29 T cell receptor beta chains below were found in one sample sequenced in a study of shared clonotypes between healthy human individuals. Profiling relied on immunoSEQ multiplex PCR, and the TCRdb table lists in-frame clones only, not all of them. The sample records under 130,000 clones, approximately 70% being singletons. Sequenced sample: memory CD8+ T cells sorted from blood. Subset here: CD45RO+ cells pooled with CCR7-negative TemRA cells. The receptors here all came from a woman younger than 45 in good health.

This clone has only a few counts. The chain links TRBV11-2 to TRBJ2-7; TRBD2 is a possible D gene (5 bases). This CDR3 region has 13 residues. With 1 base removed from V and 2 bases from J, the gap between germline ends came to 6 bases. CDR1 SGHAT and CDR2 FQNNGV come from the germline V gene. The CDR3 spells CASSLVGAYEQYF. The CDR3 DNA sequence: TGTGCCAGCAGCTTAGTCGGGGCCTACGAGCAGTACTTC.

The rearrangement joins TRBV28 to TRBJ2-7; maybe TRBD2 (5 bases). The germline V and J ends were trimmed by 6 bases and 6 bases, with 12 bases remaining between them. CDR3 size: 12 residues. Germline V gives CDR1 MDHEN, CDR2 SYDVKM. The CDR3 DNA is TGTGCCAGCAGGACCCCGGGGTTCGAGCAGTACTTC. It translates to CASRTPGFEQYF. The entire variable domain, with the rest obtained from reference TRBV28 and TRBJ2-7, is as follows: DVKVTQSSRYLVKRTGEKVFLECVQDMDHENMFWYRQDPGLGLRLIYFSYDVKMKEKGDIPEGYSVSREKKERFSLILESASTNQTSMYLCASRTPGFEQYFGPGTRLTVT.

The chain employs TRBV14 and TRBJ1-2; D is ambiguous. Germline CDR1 and CDR2: SGHDN and FVKESK. V dropped 4 bases and J dropped 2 bases, with 8 bases sitting between them. CDR3 size: 13 residues. The CDR3: CASSPSPNYGYTF. Here the CDR3 DNA reads TGTGCCAGCAGCCCATCCCCAAACTATGGCTACACCTTC.

This rearrangement joins TRBV9 to TRBJ2-3; D unclear. The germline V gene encodes CDR1 SGDLS and CDR2 YYNGEE. V lost 4 bases and J lost 2, with 8 bases in between. This CDR3 is built from 13 residues. CDR3 sequence: CASSPHPTDTQYF. CDR3 sequence (DNA): TGTGCCAGCAGCCCCCACCCCACAGATACGCAGTATTTT. Filled out from reference TRBV9 and TRBJ2-3, the complete variable domain reads DSGVTQTPKHLITATGQRVTLRCSPRSGDLSVYWYQQSLDQGLQFLIQYYNGEERAKGNILERFSAQQFPDLHSELNLSSLELGDSALYFCASSPHPTDTQYFGPGTRLTVL.

This clone was counted ten times or more. This chain uses TRBV20-1 with TRBJ2-1, with D perhaps matching TRBD1 (8 bases). Trimming stripped 5 bases from V and 10 bases from J, with 12 bases between. The CDR3 runs 11 residues. Per germline, CDR1 DFQATT and CDR2 SNEGSKA (reference sequence). The CDR3 protein is CSAYRGGEQFF. The CDR3 coding sequence is TGCAGTGCTTACAGGGGGGGCGAGCAGTTCTTC.

V and J are TRBV29-1 and TRBJ1-2; TRBD1 matches 8 bases. Trimming took 5 bases from V and 5 from J; bases not matched to a gene: 7. This CDR3 spans 13 amino acids. Per the germline V gene, CDR1 is SQVTM and CDR2 is ANQGSEA. CDR3 loop: CSVLETGAYGYTF. The CDR3 DNA is TGCAGCGTTCTTGAGACAGGGGCGTATGGCTACACCTTC.

The V gene is TRBV25-1, the J gene TRBJ2-2; D is perhaps TRBD1 (5 bases). This CDR3 region has 15 residues. V was trimmed by 2 bases and J by 6 bases, leaving 13 bases between them. Germline values: CDR1 MGHDK, CDR2 SYGVNS. The CDR3 here is CASSEQGGNSGELFF. CDR3 coding DNA: TGTGCCAGCAGTGAACAGGGCGGAAACTCCGGGGAGCTGTTTTTT.

This clone occurred a few times. The chain joins TRBV13 to TRBJ1-2; D is uncertain. V lost 0 bases and J 12 bases, leaving 8 bases between the germline ends. Looked up from germline, CDR1 is PRHDT and CDR2 is FYEKMQ (reference sequence). CDR3 length: 11 residues. The CDR3 loop is CASSLGQVHTF. The DNA for the CDR3 is TGTGCCAGCAGCTTAGGCCAGGTTCACACCTTC.

This clone turned up a few times. The chain combines TRBV10-3 with TRBJ2-6; no clear D gene. The CDR3 length is 17 residues. Germline CDR1 and CDR2: ENHRY and SYGVKD. Between the trimmed V and J ends, which lost 5 bases and 5 bases, there was a span of 19 bases. The CDR3 region is CAISCIAVQSRANVLTF. In nucleotides, the CDR3 is TGTGCCATCAGTTGTATTGCTGTACAAAGTCGGGCCAACGTCCTGACTTTC.

As DNA, the CDR3 is TGTGCCAGCAGTGAAGGGGCTAGCGGTAGGAACGAGCAGTACTTC. This gives the protein CASSEGASGRNEQYF. This chain connects TRBV25-1 to TRBJ2-7; 7 bases are a match to TRBD2. Germline V lookup: CDR1 MGHDK, CDR2 SYGVNS. The ends lost 2 bases at V and 5 bases at J; junction bases unmatched: 9. This CDR3 comprises 15 residues.

The rearrangement uses TRBV19 and TRBJ2-7; D tentatively fits TRBD1 or TRBD2 (5 bases each). V shed 3 bases and J shed 4 bases, with 10 bases lying between them. The CDR3 totals 13 residues. Germline CDR1 LNHDA, CDR2 SQIVND (reference sequence). The CDR3 DNA sequence: TGTGCCAGTAGTATCGCCAGGGAGTACGAGCAGTACTTC. Protein sequence: CASSIAREYEQYF.

V and J are TRBV19 and TRBJ1-6; TRBD1 aligns across 10 bases. CDR1 and CDR2 (germline): LNHDA, SQIVND (reference sequence). The CDR3 is made up of 13 amino acids. J lost 9 bases, V lost 9 bases, and 5 bases had no gene match. CDR3 region: CASSGTGVSPLHF. The CDR3 nucleotides read TGTGCCAGCTCCGGGACAGGGGTTTCACCCCTCCACTTT.

This clone was detected a few times. This chain links TRBV28 with TRBJ1-5; a possible D gene is TRBD1 (6 bases). Trimming cost V 6 bases and J 1 base, with 13 bases left between them. The germline gives CDR1 MDHEN, CDR2 SYDVKM. This CDR3 has 15 amino acids. The CDR3 reads CASRLQGQSNQPQHF. CDR3 DNA sequence: TGTGCCAGCAGATTACAGGGCCAGAGCAATCAGCCCCAGCATTTT.

This chain uses TRBV9 with TRBJ2-1, with 8 bases identical to TRBD2. Germline CDR1 SGDLS, CDR2 YYNGEE. The CDR3 length is 18 residues. Trimming took 4 bases from V and 0 from J; bases not matched to a gene: 12. The CDR3 loop is CASSLSLAGYSSYNEQFF. CDR3 nucleotide sequence: TGTGCCAGCAGCCTGAGTCTAGCGGGCTATAGCTCCTACAATGAGCAGTTCTTC.

The chain employs TRBV2 and TRBJ1-2, with TRBD1 identical over 12 bases. The V and J ends lost 8 bases and 7 bases, in that order; junction bases with no gene match: 11. CDR1 and CDR2 (germline): SNHLY, FYNNEI. The CDR3 has 15 residues. The CDR3 loop is CASPERDRGRSGYTF. The CDR3 bases are TGTGCCAGCCCCGAGAGGGACAGGGGGCGGAGTGGCTACACCTTC.

This clone was observed a handful of times. The rearrangement links TRBV5-1 to TRBJ2-4; TRBD2 aligns across 12 bases. The germline CDR1 and CDR2 sequences are SGHRS and YFSETQ. Trimming at V came to 4 bases and at J to 0 bases, leaving 8 bases not matched to a gene. The CDR3 is 18 amino acids. The CDR3 region is CASSDRTSGNLAKNIQYF. Written as DNA, the CDR3 is TGCGCCAGCAGCGACAGGACTAGCGGGAACCTAGCCAAAAACATTCAGTACTTC.

CDR3 in DNA: TGTGCCAGCAGTTTATCTAGCGCTCCACCCGATACGCAGTATTTT. Translated: CASSLSSAPPDTQYF. V gene TRBV27 combines with J gene TRBJ2-3; perhaps TRBD2 as D (5 bases). Trimming left V 0 bases short and J 6 bases short, with 13 bases between. The CDR3 loop spans 15 amino acids. Germline CDR1 MNHEY, CDR2 SMNVEV (reference sequence).

The chain has TRBV11-2 and TRBJ2-4; a weak D match, TRBD2 (5 bases). V was pared by 5 bases and J by 1 base, with 15 bases between. Germline CDR1 is SGHAT and CDR2 is FQNNGV. The CDR3 runs to 16 residues. CDR3 DNA: TGTGCCAGCAGCCTTACTAGAGTCGAGGCCAAAAACATTCAGTACTTC. It codes for CASSLTRVEAKNIQYF.

CDR3 coding DNA: TGTGCCAGAAGCTTGGGACTAGCGGGAGGATACGAGCAGTACTTC. Residues: CARSLGLAGGYEQYF. The V gene is TRBV5-3, the J gene TRBJ2-7; TRBD2 agrees at 13 bases. TRBV5-3 is treated as an ORF (open reading frame) with a function not yet certain. The CDR3 runs to 15 residues. V shed 0 bases, J shed 4 bases, and the junction held 1 base outside the gene matches.

V and J are TRBV27 and TRBJ1-1; tentative D call: TRBD1 (5 bases). This CDR3 spans 13 amino acids. Trimming took 0 bases from V and 6 from J, leaving 8 bases between them. Per the germline V gene, CDR1 is MNHEY and CDR2 is SMNVEV (reference sequence). In DNA form, the CDR3 reads TGTGCCAGCAGTTTATCCGAAGGGGCTGAAGCTTTCTTT. This encodes CASSLSEGAEAFF.

The chain employs TRBV9 and TRBJ1-3, with D maybe TRBD1 (5 bases). The CDR3 totals 14 residues. V was shortened by 5 bases and J by 0 bases, with 9 bases between the two germline ends. Germline V gene sequence: CDR1 SGDLS, CDR2 YYNGEE. CDR3: CASRAGSSGNTIYF. The CDR3 DNA sequence: TGTGCCAGCAGAGCAGGGAGCTCTGGAAACACCATATATTTT.

In DNA form, the CDR3 reads TGTGCCAGCAGTGAATCGTCTAGCGGGAGGGGATCGGATACGCAGTATTTT. Translation: CASSESSSGRGSDTQYF. This chain links TRBV25-1 with TRBJ2-3, with TRBD2 identical over 12 bases. V was clipped by 1 base and J by 6 bases; unmatched bases: 8. This CDR3 comprises 17 residues. Germline V gene sequence: CDR1 MGHDK, CDR2 SYGVNS.

The V and J genes are TRBV7-8 and TRBJ1-2, with 10 bases lining up with TRBD1. Trimming cost V 1 base and J 6 bases; bases outside gene matches: 5. Germline V gene data show CDR1 as SGHVS and CDR2 as FQNEAQ. The CDR3 runs 15 residues. As DNA, the CDR3 is TGTGCCAGCAGCTTAGAACCGGGACAGGGGCATGGCTACACCTTC. Residues: CASSLEPGQGHGYTF.

The J gene is TRBJ1-5, the V gene TRBV5-6; 7 bases match TRBD1. The CDR3 length is 15 residues. Germline V gene sequence: CDR1 SGHDT, CDR2 YYEEEE. V was pared by 4 bases and J by 2 bases, with 6 bases of the junction left unmatched. CDR3 residues: CASSDGQVGNQPQHF. The CDR3 nucleotides are TGTGCCAGCAGCGATGGACAGGTTGGCAATCAGCCCCAGCATTTT.

V gene TRBV5-1 combines with J gene TRBJ1-1, with D perhaps matching TRBD1 (5 bases). Germline V gene lookup returns CDR1 SGHRS and CDR2 YFSETQ. The CDR3 length is 16 residues. Trimming stripped 3 bases from V and 2 bases from J, with 17 bases between. In DNA form, the CDR3 reads TGCGCCAGCAGCTCCCGCTTTTCCGGGGACAACACTGAAGCTTTCTTT. This gives the protein CASSSRFSGDNTEAFF. Together with reference TRBV5-1 and TRBJ1-1, the CDR3 gives the full variable domain: KAGVTQTPRYLIKTRGQQVTLSCSPISGHRSVSWYQQTPGQGLQFLFEYFSETQRNKGNFPGRFSGRQFSNSRSEMNVSTLELGDSALYLCASSSRFSGDNTEAFFGQGTRLTVV.

This chain links TRBV25-1 with TRBJ2-5; D ambiguous. Per the germline V gene, CDR1 is MGHDK and CDR2 is SYGVNS. The CDR3 covers 16 residues. Trimming pared 5 bases from V and 5 bases from J, leaving 21 bases between. CDR3 nucleotides: TGTGCCAGCAGTATCTCTAGGGAACACAATTGGGAGACCCAGTACTTC. Its protein product is CASSISREHNWETQYF.

The V and J genes are TRBV2 and TRBJ2-7; the D is unclear. Trimming left V 4 bases short and J 2 bases short, with 12 bases between. Germline assignment: CDR1 SNHLY and CDR2 FYNNEI. This CDR3 comprises 14 residues. As DNA, the CDR3 is TGTGCCAGCAGTGGAAAAGGCAAAGCCTACGAGCAGTACTTC. Its translation is CASSGKGKAYEQYF.

J is TRBJ1-5 and V is TRBV11-2; 7 positions match TRBD1. CDR1 and CDR2 (germline): SGHAT, FQNNGV. CDR3 size: 17 residues. V shed 5 bases, J shed 1 base, and the junction held 11 bases outside the gene matches. CDR3 sequence (DNA): TGTGCCAGCAGCCACGGGGGGGACAGCCACAGCAATCAGCCCCAGCATTTT. Amino acid sequence: CASSHGGDSHSNQPQHF.

This clone showed up many times. The chain links TRBV6-5 to TRBJ1-2; the D is unclear. Germline CDR1 reads MNHEY; CDR2 reads SVGAGI. Trimming shortened V by 6 bases and J by 7 bases, and 15 bases separated the two germline ends. The CDR3 has 13 residues. CDR3 in DNA: TGTGCCAGCAGGGCCGGGCCGTACAGTGGCTACACCTTC. It encodes CASRAGPYSGYTF.